This is a list of T cell receptor beta chains from one sample in a study of blood T cell repertoires in COVID-19. Using immunoSEQ multiplex PCR, the repertoire was profiled, and TCRdb retains in-frame clones only, with some absent. The repertoire includes tens of thousands of clones, about 86% of them detected once, and 10% to 15% sits in the top ten. The sample consisted of peripheral blood. These receptors all stem from a human donor in a cohort sampled during active COVID-19. The CDR3 runs from the conserved cysteine through the conserved F or W. A D gene is named only where the DNA matches it firmly. Rows may omit the clone size; those that give it use once, few, many or a size class.

size	V	J	D	CDR3	DNA
once	TRBV7-2	TRBJ2-5	-	CASSSYDSSKTQYF	TGTGCCAGCAGCTCATACGACAGCTCGAAGACCCAGTACTTC
-	TRBV10-3	TRBJ2-7	TRBD2	CAISDRLAGGPSYEQYF	TGTGCCATCAGTGACCGACTAGCGGGAGGCCCCAGCTACGAGCAGTACTTC
-	TRBV5-4	TRBJ2-5	-	CASSWAPYKGTQYF	TGTGCCAGCAGCTGGGCGCCCTATAAAGGGACCCAGTACTTC
-	TRBV27	TRBJ1-2	-	CASSLSGGNLYGYTF	TGTGCCAGCAGTTTATCGGGAGGAAACCTCTATGGCTACACCTTC
once	TRBV27	TRBJ2-7	TRBD1	CASSMGQFYEQYF	TGTGCCAGCTCAATGGGACAGTTCTACGAGCAGTACTTC
few	TRBV7-9	TRBJ2-7	-	CASSPDSSDEQYF	TGTGCCAGCAGCCCCGATTCGTCGGACGAGCAGTACTTC
few	TRBV5-6	TRBJ1-5	-	CASSLRGYQPQHF	TGTGCCAGCAGCTTGAGGGGCTATCAGCCCCAGCATTTT
-	TRBV5-5	TRBJ2-7	-	CASSLSTGYEQYF	TGTGCCAGCAGCTTGTCGACAGGTTACGAGCAGTACTTC
-	TRBV19	TRBJ2-3	TRBD2	CASSTLTSGRAGVRDTQYF	TGTGCCAGTAGTACTTTGACTAGCGGGAGGGCCGGGGTTCGAGATACGCAGTATTTT
-	TRBV11-2	TRBJ2-7	-	CASSPVHYEQYF	TGTGCCAGCTCCCCGGTGCACTACGAGCAGTACTTC
-	TRBV4-3	TRBJ2-7	-	CASSQDLNGDAYEQYF	TGCGCCAGCAGCCAAGATCTCAACGGAGACGCATACGAGCAGTACTTC
-	TRBV5-1	TRBJ1-1	-	CASSFSSGTEAFF	TGCGCCAGCAGCTTCTCGTCAGGGACTGAAGCTTTCTTT
-	TRBV6-5	TRBJ2-5	-	CASSYSFHRYQETQYF	TGTGCCAGCAGTTACTCCTTCCATCGGTACCAAGAGACCCAGTACTTC
once	TRBV20-1	TRBJ2-7	TRBD2	CSASWGGGTSPSYEQYF	TGCAGTGCTAGTTGGGGAGGAGGGACTAGTCCCTCCTACGAGCAGTACTTC
-	TRBV6-5	TRBJ2-3	-	CASSYRPEGSSDTQYF	TGTGCCAGCAGTTACAGGCCCGAGGGTTCTTCAGATACGCAGTATTTT
-	TRBV2	TRBJ2-7	TRBD2	CASSPEAGTYEQYF	TGTGCCAGCAGTCCCGAAGCGGGAACCTACGAGCAGTACTTC
-	TRBV5-6	TRBJ2-5	TRBD2	CASSLLGGREETQYF	TGTGCCAGCAGCTTGCTCGGCGGGAGGGAAGAGACCCAGTACTTC
once	TRBV9	TRBJ2-6	-	CASTDSGTPTGSGANVLTF	TGTGCCAGCACCGATTCGGGGACACCCACCGGATCTGGGGCCAACGTCCTGACTTTC
-	TRBV27	TRBJ1-2	-	CASSFGEKDGYTF	TGTGCCAGCAGTTTCGGGGAGAAGGATGGCTACACCTTC
few	TRBV28	TRBJ2-7	TRBD2	CASSLPGLAGWIEQYF	TGTGCCAGCAGTTTACCGGGACTAGCGGGATGGATCGAGCAGTACTTC
few	TRBV3-1/TRBV3-2	TRBJ2-4	-	CASSPGVPAKNIQYF	TGTGCCAGCAGCCCCGGGGTCCCAGCCAAAAACATTCAGTACTTC
-	TRBV11-1	TRBJ1-1	TRBD1	CASSRGQGSEAFF	TGTGCCAGCAGCCGGGGACAGGGTTCCGAAGCTTTCTTT
-	TRBV18	TRBJ2-7	-	CASSPNRAEQYF	TGTGCCAGCTCCCCAAACAGGGCCGAGCAGTACTTC
once	TRBV6-6	TRBJ2-1	-	CASSYTESYNEQFF	TGTGCCAGCAGTTACACAGAGTCCTACAATGAGCAGTTCTTC
-	TRBV27	TRBJ2-2	-	CASSGGTNTGELFF	TGTGCCAGCTCGGGGGGCACGAACACCGGGGAGCTGTTTTTT
-	TRBV9	TRBJ1-4	TRBD1	CASSASRDRGYPGEKLFF	TGTGCCAGCAGCGCAAGCCGGGACAGGGGATATCCGGGTGAAAAACTGTTTTTT
-	TRBV2	TRBJ1-5	-	CASSDYSINQPQHF	TGTGCCAGCAGTGACTACAGTATCAATCAGCCCCAGCATTTT
-	TRBV3-1/TRBV3-2	TRBJ2-1	-	CASSQGGSYNEQFF	TGTGCCAGCAGCCAAGGCGGGTCCTACAATGAGCAGTTCTTC
-	TRBV27	TRBJ2-1	TRBD2	CASSSKGRLAGYNEQFF	TGTGCCAGCAGTTCCAAAGGGAGACTAGCGGGATACAATGAGCAGTTCTTC
once	TRBV7-2	TRBJ1-4	TRBD1	CASSYLGQGRGEKLFF	TGTGCCAGCAGCTACCTCGGACAGGGAAGAGGAGAAAAACTGTTTTTT
-	TRBV19	TRBJ2-7	TRBD1	CASSHAGDRGRRTVYEQYF	TGTGCCAGTAGCCATGCCGGGGACAGGGGGCGACGAACCGTCTACGAGCAGTACTTC
-	TRBV20-1	TRBJ2-7	-	CSARDPYEQYF	TGCAGTGCTAGAGATCCTTACGAGCAGTACTTC
-	TRBV6-5	TRBJ2-1	TRBD2	CASSNRLAGNNEQFF	TGTGCCAGCAGTAATAGACTAGCGGGAAACAATGAGCAGTTCTTC
-	TRBV20-1	TRBJ1-2	-	CSADRIGYTF	TGCAGTGCTGACAGAATCGGCTACACCTTC
-	TRBV21-1	TRBJ1-3	-	CASSKGQGSPLPLSGNTIYF	TGTGCCAGCAGCAAGGGCCAGGGAAGCCCTCTCCCTCTCTCTGGAAACACCATATATTTT
-	TRBV19	TRBJ2-7	TRBD2	CASSLRLAGSYEQYF	TGTGCCAGTAGTCTTCGACTAGCGGGCTCCTACGAGCAGTACTTC
-	TRBV4-1	TRBJ2-7	-	CASSQVQDYEQYF	TGCGCCAGCAGCCAGGTACAGGACTACGAGCAGTACTTC
-	TRBV20-1	TRBJ2-7	TRBD1	CSAIDREITYEQYF	TGCAGTGCTATTGACAGGGAAATAACCTACGAGCAGTACTTC
-	TRBV5-5	TRBJ1-1	TRBD1	CASSWGTLKGAIEAFF	TGTGCCAGCAGCTGGGGAACGTTGAAGGGGGCTATTGAAGCTTTCTTT
few	TRBV6-2/TRBV6-3	TRBJ2-1	-	CASSSPPTGEQFF	TGTGCCAGCAGCTCCCCCCCCACTGGTGAGCAGTTCTTC
-	TRBV5-6	TRBJ1-3	TRBD1	CASSLQGIGNTIYF	TGTGCCAGCAGCTTACAGGGGATTGGAAACACCATATATTTT
-	TRBV27	TRBJ1-5	-	CASGQNNQPQHF	TGTGCCAGCGGACAGAACAATCAGCCCCAGCATTTT
-	TRBV30	TRBJ2-5	TRBD2	CAWNPTGGPETQYF	TGTGCCTGGAACCCCACGGGGGGGCCGGAGACCCAGTACTTC
-	TRBV7-9	TRBJ2-7	TRBD1	CASSLRDRGTYEQYF	TGTGCCAGCAGCCTCCGGGACAGGGGCACCTACGAGCAGTACTTC
-	TRBV27	TRBJ1-5	TRBD1	CASSWTGGLNQPQHF	TGTGCCAGCAGCTGGACAGGGGGCTTGAATCAGCCCCAGCATTTT
-	TRBV7-2	TRBJ2-7	TRBD2	CASSSTSGGLYEQYF	TGTGCCAGCAGCTCGACTAGCGGGGGTCTTTACGAGCAGTACTTC
once	TRBV12-3/TRBV12-4	TRBJ2-7	-	CASSQGQFYEQYF	TGTGCCAGCAGCCAAGGACAGTTCTACGAGCAGTACTTC
-	TRBV19	TRBJ2-7	-	CASRSRGGEQYF	TGTGCCAGTAGATCTCGAGGTGGCGAGCAGTACTTC
-	TRBV5-4	TRBJ1-6	TRBD1	CASSLRRQGAPLHF	TGTGCCAGCAGCCTCCGGCGGCAGGGGGCACCCCTCCACTTT
few	TRBV7-6	TRBJ1-1	TRBD1	CASSEQGARNTEAFF	TGTGCCAGCAGCGAACAGGGGGCGCGGAACACTGAAGCTTTCTTT
-	TRBV15	TRBJ2-1	-	CATSRENLDPGKQFF	TGTGCCACCAGCAGAGAAAACCTGGATCCAGGGAAGCAGTTCTTC
-	TRBV5-1	TRBJ2-7	TRBD2	CASSLRAGGPHEQYF	TGCGCCAGCAGCTTGCGGGCGGGAGGGCCCCACGAGCAGTACTTC
-	TRBV21-1	TRBJ1-6	-	CASSRGALHF	TGTGCCAGCAGCAGGGGGGCCCTCCACTTT
-	TRBV24-1	TRBJ2-7	-	CATRTDYEQYF	TGTGCCACCAGGACAGACTACGAGCAGTACTTC
-	TRBV2	TRBJ2-5	-	CASLQGEKTQYF	TGTGCCAGCCTCCAGGGTGAAAAGACCCAGTACTTC
-	TRBV4-2	TRBJ1-3	-	CASGPQGLSSGNTIYF	TGTGCCAGCGGACCCCAGGGACTCTCCTCTGGAAACACCATATATTTT
-	TRBV4-3	TRBJ2-7	-	CASSQESPRTPAYEQYF	TGCGCCAGCAGCCAAGAATCTCCGCGTACCCCTGCCTACGAGCAGTACTTC
-	TRBV27	TRBJ2-1	-	CASSFSSGSEQFF	TGTGCCAGCAGTTTTTCGAGCGGGTCAGAGCAGTTCTTC
-	TRBV29-1	TRBJ1-2	TRBD1	CSAIDRGPYGYTF	TGCAGCGCTATAGACAGGGGTCCCTATGGCTACACCTTC
-	TRBV3-1/TRBV3-2	TRBJ1-4	-	CASSPRQANEKLFF	TGTGCCAGCAGCCCCAGACAGGCTAATGAAAAACTGTTTTTT